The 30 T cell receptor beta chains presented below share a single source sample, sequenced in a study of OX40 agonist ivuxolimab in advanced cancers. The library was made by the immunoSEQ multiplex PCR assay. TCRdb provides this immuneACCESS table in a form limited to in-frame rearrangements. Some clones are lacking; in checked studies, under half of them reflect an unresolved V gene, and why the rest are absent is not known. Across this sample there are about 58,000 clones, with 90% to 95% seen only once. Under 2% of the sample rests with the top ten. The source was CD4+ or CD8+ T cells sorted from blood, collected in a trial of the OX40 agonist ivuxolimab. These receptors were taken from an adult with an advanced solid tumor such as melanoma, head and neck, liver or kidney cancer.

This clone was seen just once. The CDR3 here is CASSRTSVNGELFF. CDR3 DNA sequence: TGTGCCAGCAGCCGGACTAGCGTTAACGGGGAGCTGTTTTTT. V is TRBV4-2 and J is TRBJ2-2; TRBD2 aligns across 9 bases. Trimming cost V 4 bases and J 7 bases; bases outside gene matches: 4. CDR1 is LGHNA, CDR2 YNFKEQ, per germline. The CDR3 length is 14 residues.

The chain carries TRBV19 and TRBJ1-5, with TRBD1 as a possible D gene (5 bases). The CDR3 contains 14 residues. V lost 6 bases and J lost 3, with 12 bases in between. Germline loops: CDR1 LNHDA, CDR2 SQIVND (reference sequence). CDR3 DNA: TGTGCCAGTAGCCTCGGGACTCACAATCAGCCCCAGCATTTT. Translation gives CASSLGTHNQPQHF.

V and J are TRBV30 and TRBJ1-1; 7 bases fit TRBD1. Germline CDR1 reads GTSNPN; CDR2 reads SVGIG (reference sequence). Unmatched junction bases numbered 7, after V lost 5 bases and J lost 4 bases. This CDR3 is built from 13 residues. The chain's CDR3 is CAWERGRGTEAFF. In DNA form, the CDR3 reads TGTGCCTGGGAGAGGGGGCGAGGCACTGAAGCTTTCTTT.

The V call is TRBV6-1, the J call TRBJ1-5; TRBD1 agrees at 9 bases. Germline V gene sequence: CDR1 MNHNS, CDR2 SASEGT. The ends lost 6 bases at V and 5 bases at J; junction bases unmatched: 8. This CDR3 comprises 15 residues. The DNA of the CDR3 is TGTGCCAGCAGCGATTGGGACAGGGTGGATCAGCCCCAGCATTTT. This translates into CASSDWDRVDQPQHF.

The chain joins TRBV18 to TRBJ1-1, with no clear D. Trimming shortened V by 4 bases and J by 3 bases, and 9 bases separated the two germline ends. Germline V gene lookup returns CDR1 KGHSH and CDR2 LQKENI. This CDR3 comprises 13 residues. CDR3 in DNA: TGTGCCAGCTCACGGGCCCAAGACACTGAAGCTTTCTTT. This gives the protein CASSRAQDTEAFF.

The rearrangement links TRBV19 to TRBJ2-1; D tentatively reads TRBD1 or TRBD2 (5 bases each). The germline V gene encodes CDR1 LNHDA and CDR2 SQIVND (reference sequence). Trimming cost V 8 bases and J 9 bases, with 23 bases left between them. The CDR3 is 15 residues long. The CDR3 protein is CASSDRGGDVGEQFF. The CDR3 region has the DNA TGTGCCAGTTCCGACCGGGGCGGAGACGTAGGTGAGCAGTTCTTC. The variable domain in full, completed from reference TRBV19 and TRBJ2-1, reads DGGITQSPKYLFRKEGQNVTLSCEQNLNHDAMYWYRQDPGQGLRLIYYSQIVNDFQKGDIAEGYSVSREKKESFPLTVTSAQKNPTAFYLCASSDRGGDVGEQFFGPGTRLTVL.

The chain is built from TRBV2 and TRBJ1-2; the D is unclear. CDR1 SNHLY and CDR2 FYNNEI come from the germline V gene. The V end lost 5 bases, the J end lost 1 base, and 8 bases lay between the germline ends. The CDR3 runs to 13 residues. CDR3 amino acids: CASSLALNYGYTF. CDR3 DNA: TGTGCCAGCAGTCTCGCGCTTAACTATGGCTACACCTTC.

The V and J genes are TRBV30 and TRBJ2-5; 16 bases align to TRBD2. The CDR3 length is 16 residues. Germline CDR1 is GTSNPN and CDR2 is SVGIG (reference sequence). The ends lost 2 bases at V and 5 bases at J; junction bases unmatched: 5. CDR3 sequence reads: CAWSPGTSGGAETQYF. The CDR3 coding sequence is TGTGCCTGGAGTCCTGGGACTAGCGGGGGGGCGGAGACCCAGTACTTC.

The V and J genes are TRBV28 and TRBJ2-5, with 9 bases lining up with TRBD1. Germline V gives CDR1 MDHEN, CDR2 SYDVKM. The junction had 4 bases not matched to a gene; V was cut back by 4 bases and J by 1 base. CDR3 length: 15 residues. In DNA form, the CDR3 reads TGTGCCAGCAGTTCGGGGGGACAGGGCCAAGAGACCCAGTACTTC. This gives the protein CASSSGGQGQETQYF.

DNA of the CDR3: TGTGCCAGCAGGGGGTTGGGACCCACAGATACGCAGTATTTT. Its translation: CASRGLGPTDTQYF. J is TRBJ2-3 and V is TRBV2, with D perhaps assigned TRBD1 or TRBD2 (5 bases each). This CDR3 contains 14 residues. Germline V gives CDR1 SNHLY, CDR2 FYNNEI. The V gene lost 6 bases and the J gene lost 2 bases, with 12 bases spanning the gap.

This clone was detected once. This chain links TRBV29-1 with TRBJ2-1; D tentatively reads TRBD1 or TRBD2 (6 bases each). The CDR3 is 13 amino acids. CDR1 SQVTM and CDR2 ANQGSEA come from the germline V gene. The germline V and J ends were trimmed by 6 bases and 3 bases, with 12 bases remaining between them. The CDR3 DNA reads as TGCAGCGTGGGGGGCTATTTCTACAATGAGCAGTTCTTC. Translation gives CSVGGYFYNEQFF.

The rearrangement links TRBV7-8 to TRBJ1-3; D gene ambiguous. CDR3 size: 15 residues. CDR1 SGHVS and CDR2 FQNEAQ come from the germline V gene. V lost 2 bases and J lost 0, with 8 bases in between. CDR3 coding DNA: TGTGCCAGCAGCTTACTCTTGAGCTCTGGAAACACCATATATTTT. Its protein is CASSLLLSSGNTIYF.

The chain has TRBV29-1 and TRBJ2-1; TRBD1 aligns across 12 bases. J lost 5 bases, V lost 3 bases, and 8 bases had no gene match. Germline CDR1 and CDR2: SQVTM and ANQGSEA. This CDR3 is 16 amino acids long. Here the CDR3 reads CSVDSGTGGWNNEQFF. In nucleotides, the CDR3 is TGCAGCGTTGATAGTGGGACAGGGGGCTGGAACAATGAGCAGTTCTTC.

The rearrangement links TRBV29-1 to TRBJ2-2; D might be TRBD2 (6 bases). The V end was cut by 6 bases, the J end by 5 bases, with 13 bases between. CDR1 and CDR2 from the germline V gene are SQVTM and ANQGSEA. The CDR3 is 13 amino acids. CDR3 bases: TGCAGCGTCGATAAAGGGAGGACCGGGGAGCTGTTTTTT. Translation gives CSVDKGRTGELFF.

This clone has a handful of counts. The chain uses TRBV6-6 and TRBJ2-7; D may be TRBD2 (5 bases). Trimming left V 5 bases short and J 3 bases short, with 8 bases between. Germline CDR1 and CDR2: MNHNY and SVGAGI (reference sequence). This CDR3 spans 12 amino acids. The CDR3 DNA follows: TGTGCCAGCAGTCCCGGGGACTACGAGCAGTACTTC. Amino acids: CASSPGDYEQYF.

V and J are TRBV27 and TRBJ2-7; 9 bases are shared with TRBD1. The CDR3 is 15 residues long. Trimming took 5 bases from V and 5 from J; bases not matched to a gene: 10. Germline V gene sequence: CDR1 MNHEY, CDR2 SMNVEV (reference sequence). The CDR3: CASSPDRGLRDEQYF. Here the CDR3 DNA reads TGTGCCAGCAGTCCGGACAGGGGACTTCGGGACGAGCAGTACTTC.

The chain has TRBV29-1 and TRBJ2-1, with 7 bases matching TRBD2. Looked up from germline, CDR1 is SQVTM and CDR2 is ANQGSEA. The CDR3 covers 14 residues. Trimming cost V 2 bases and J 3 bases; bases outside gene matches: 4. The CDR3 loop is CSVETQRDYNEQFF. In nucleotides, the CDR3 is TGCAGCGTTGAAACCCAGCGGGACTACAATGAGCAGTTCTTC.

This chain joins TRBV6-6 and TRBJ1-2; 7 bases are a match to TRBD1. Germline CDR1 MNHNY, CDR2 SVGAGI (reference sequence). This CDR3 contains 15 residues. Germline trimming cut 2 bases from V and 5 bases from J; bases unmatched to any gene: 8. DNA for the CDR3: TGTGCCAGCAGTTACGATGGAGGGGGCGGGTATGGCTACACCTTC. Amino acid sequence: CASSYDGGGGYGYTF.

The CDR3 here is CASRSTDEKLFF. In nucleotides, the CDR3 is TGTGCCAGCAGAAGTACAGACGAAAAACTGTTTTTT. The chain recombines TRBV27 with TRBJ1-4, with D unclear. The CDR3 totals 12 residues. Trimming cost V 6 bases and J 8 bases, with 10 bases left between them. The germline V gene has CDR1 MNHEY and CDR2 SMNVEV (reference sequence).

The CDR3 DNA reads TGTGCCAGCAGAACCCTAAATCAGCCCCAGCATTTT. It is translated as CASRTLNQPQHF. The chain uses TRBV28 and TRBJ1-5; D ambiguous. Germline V gene lookup returns CDR1 MDHEN and CDR2 SYDVKM. The length of the CDR3 is 12 residues. The germline V and J ends were trimmed by 6 bases and 4 bases, with 7 bases remaining between them.

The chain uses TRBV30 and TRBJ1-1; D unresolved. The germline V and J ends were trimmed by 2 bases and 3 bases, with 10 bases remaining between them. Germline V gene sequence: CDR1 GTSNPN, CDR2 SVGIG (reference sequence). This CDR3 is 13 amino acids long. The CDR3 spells CAWSPQEYTEAFF. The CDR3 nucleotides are TGTGCCTGGAGTCCTCAGGAATACACTGAAGCTTTCTTT.

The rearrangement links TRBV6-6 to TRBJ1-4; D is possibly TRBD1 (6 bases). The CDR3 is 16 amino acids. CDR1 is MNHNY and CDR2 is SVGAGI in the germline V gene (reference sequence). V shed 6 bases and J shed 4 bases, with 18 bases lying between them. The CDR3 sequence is CASRPRRQVLNEKLFF. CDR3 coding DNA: TGTGCCAGCAGACCGCGACGACAGGTTCTTAATGAAAAACTGTTTTTT.

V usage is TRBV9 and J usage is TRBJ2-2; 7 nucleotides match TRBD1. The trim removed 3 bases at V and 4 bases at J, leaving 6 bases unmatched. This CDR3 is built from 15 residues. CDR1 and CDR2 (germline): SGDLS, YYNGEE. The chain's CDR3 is CASSENPGGTGELFF. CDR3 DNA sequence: TGTGCCAGCAGCGAGAACCCAGGGGGCACCGGGGAGCTGTTTTTT.

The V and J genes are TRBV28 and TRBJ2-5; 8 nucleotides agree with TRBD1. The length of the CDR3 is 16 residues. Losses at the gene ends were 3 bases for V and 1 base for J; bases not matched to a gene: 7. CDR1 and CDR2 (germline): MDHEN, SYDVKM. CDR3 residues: CASSLYRTGGQETQYF. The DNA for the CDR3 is TGTGCCAGCAGTTTGTATAGAACAGGGGGCCAAGAGACCCAGTACTTC.

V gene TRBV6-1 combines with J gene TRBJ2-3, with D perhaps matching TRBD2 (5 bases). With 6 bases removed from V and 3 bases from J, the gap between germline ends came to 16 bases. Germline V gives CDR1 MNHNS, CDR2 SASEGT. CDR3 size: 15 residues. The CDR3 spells CASSGMSGGTDTQYF. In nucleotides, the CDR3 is TGTGCCAGCAGCGGGATGAGCGGTGGGACAGATACGCAGTATTTT.

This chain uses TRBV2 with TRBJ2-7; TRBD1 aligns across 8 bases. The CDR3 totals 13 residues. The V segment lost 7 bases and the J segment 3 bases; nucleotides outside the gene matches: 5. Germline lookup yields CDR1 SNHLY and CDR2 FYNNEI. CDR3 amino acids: CASNGQGDYEQYF. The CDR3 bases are TGTGCCAGCAACGGACAGGGCGACTACGAGCAGTACTTC.

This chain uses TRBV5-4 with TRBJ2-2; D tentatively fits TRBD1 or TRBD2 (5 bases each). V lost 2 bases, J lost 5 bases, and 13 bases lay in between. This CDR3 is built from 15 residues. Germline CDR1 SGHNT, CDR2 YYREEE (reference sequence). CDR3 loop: CASSLSGTATGELFF. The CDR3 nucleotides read TGTGCCAGCAGCTTATCTGGGACGGCTACCGGGGAGCTGTTTTTT.

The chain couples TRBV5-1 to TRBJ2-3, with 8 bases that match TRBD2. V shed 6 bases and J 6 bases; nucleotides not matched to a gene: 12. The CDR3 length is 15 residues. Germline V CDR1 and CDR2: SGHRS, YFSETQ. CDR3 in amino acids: CASTSGGGRGDTQYF. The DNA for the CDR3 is TGCGCCAGCACCTCCGGGGGGGGACGAGGGGATACGCAGTATTTT. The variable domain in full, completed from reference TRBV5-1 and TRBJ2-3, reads KAGVTQTPRYLIKTRGQQVTLSCSPISGHRSVSWYQQTPGQGLQFLFEYFSETQRNKGNFPGRFSGRQFSNSRSEMNVSTLELGDSALYLCASTSGGGRGDTQYFGPGTRLTVL.

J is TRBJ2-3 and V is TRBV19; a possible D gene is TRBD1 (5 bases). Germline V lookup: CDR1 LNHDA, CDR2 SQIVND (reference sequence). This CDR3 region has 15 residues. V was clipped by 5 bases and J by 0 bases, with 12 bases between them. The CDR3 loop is CASSRTGLSTDTQYF. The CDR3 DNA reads TGTGCCAGTAGTCGAACAGGCCTGAGCACAGATACGCAGTATTTT. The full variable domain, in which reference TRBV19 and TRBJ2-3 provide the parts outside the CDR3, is DGGITQSPKYLFRKEGQNVTLSCEQNLNHDAMYWYRQDPGQGLRLIYYSQIVNDFQKGDIAEGYSVSREKKESFPLTVTSAQKNPTAFYLCASSRTGLSTDTQYFGPGTRLTVL.

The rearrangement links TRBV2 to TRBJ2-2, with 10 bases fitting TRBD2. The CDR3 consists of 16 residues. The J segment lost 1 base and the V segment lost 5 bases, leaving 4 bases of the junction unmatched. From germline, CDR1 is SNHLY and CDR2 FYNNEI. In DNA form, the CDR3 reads TGTGCCAGCAGTCCAAGACTAGCGGGGAACACCGGGGAGCTGTTTTTT. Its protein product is CASSPRLAGNTGELFF.